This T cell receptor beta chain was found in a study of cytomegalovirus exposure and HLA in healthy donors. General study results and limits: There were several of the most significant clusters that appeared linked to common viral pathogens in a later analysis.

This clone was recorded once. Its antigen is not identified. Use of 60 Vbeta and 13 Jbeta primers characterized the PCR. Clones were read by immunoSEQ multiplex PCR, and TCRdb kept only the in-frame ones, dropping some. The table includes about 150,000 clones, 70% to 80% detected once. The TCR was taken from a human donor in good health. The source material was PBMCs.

CDR3 protein: CSAPGINEQFF. CDR3 nucleotides: TGCAGTGCTCCCGGGATCAATGAGCAGTTCTTC. The rearrangement uses TRBV20-1 and TRBJ2-1, with D possibly TRBD2 on 5 matching bases. The ends were cut back, 5 bases at V and 6 bases at J, with 8 bases in the middle. The germline CDR1 and CDR2 sequences are DFQATT and SNEGSKA (reference sequence). The CDR3 is 11 amino acids.